These T cell receptor beta chains were read from a single sample in a study of cytomegalovirus exposure and HLA in healthy donors. The data were produced by immunoSEQ multiplex PCR, yet TCRdb's version contains in-frame clones alone and is incomplete. The sample lists about 120,000 clones; 75% to 85% were seen once. Sequencing was carried out using PBMCs. Source of these receptors: a male donor in good health and CMV-seronegative. Each CDR3 is given with its conserved first and last residue. Some rows have no size entry. The others give once, few or many, or a class for an expanded clone.

CDR3	V	J	size
CAWTFGQAISEAFF	TRBV30	TRBJ1-1	.
CASSTQGFTEAFF	TRBV19	TRBJ1-1	.
CASSPGGVVGYTF	TRBV5-1	TRBJ1-2	few
CASSIAFSVENTGELFF	TRBV19	TRBJ2-2	.
CASVQDRGTDTQYF	TRBV7-2	TRBJ2-3	.
CASKSAGELFF	TRBV5-4	TRBJ2-2	once
CASSLSAKNTEAFF	TRBV7-9	TRBJ1-1	.
CASSGSGASGTDTQYF	TRBV10-1	TRBJ2-3	.
CASSLTGLGYEQYF	TRBV2	TRBJ2-7	.
CASSVGIDSGANVLTF	TRBV9	TRBJ2-6	.
CAISPGSLDEKLFF	TRBV10-3	TRBJ1-4	once
CASSRQEAYGYTF	TRBV7-6	TRBJ1-2	.
CASTPGLSGDSGDTQYF	TRBV7-2	TRBJ2-3	.
CASRQGGGNTIYF	TRBV6-5	TRBJ1-3	.
CASSSPGGEQYF	TRBV7-3	TRBJ2-7	few
CASSATREAGPYEQYF	TRBV5-4	TRBJ2-7	.
CASNRGLETPETQYF	TRBV6-5	TRBJ2-5	few
CASSEALAGNMHEQYF	TRBV2	TRBJ2-7	.
CASSFVDTDTEAFF	TRBV5-6	TRBJ1-1	.
CSSSLPLRLAGVYNEQFF	TRBV7-9	TRBJ2-1	once
CASSLGPTYEQYF	TRBV2	TRBJ2-7	.
CASGSLGGEAFF	TRBV7-9	TRBJ1-1	.
CASGSRMNTEAFF	TRBV25-1	TRBJ1-1	.
CASSYTQGAGGSTGELFF	TRBV10-1	TRBJ2-2	.
CATGISGSYNEQFF	TRBV19	TRBJ2-1	.
CASSLRTLRDEQYF	TRBV19	.	.
CASSVGLAGVYEQYF	TRBV9	TRBJ2-7	once
CASSRQGAGANGLTF	TRBV6-1	TRBJ2-6	.
CASSSLAGVNSPLHF	TRBV11-2	TRBJ1-6	.
CAWGISRNRGQFF	TRBV30	TRBJ2-1	.
CASRLVGQETQYF	TRBV6-1	TRBJ2-5	.
CASSEGVNEKLFF	TRBV25-1	TRBJ1-4	.
CAISERTLNEKLFF	TRBV10-3	TRBJ1-4	.
CASSLYRDWISGANGLTF	TRBV27	TRBJ2-6	.
CSSSLSTGELFF	TRBV7-9	TRBJ2-2	.
CASTGERIYGYTF	TRBV19	TRBJ1-2	.
CASTRRGGAYEQYF	TRBV6-4	TRBJ2-7	.
CASSSRGGGGREAFF	TRBV7-9	TRBJ1-1	.
CASSNWRGENIQYF	TRBV7-9	TRBJ2-4	.
CAISENPLRLGNTIYF	TRBV10-3	TRBJ1-3	.
CASSAWAGEDTQYF	TRBV5-1	TRBJ2-3	.
CASSFTRPPNEQFF	TRBV5-1	TRBJ2-1	.
CASSLDGLAVPYEQYF	TRBV5-1	TRBJ2-7	.
CASSRPTGGMTGELFF	TRBV5-4	TRBJ2-2	.